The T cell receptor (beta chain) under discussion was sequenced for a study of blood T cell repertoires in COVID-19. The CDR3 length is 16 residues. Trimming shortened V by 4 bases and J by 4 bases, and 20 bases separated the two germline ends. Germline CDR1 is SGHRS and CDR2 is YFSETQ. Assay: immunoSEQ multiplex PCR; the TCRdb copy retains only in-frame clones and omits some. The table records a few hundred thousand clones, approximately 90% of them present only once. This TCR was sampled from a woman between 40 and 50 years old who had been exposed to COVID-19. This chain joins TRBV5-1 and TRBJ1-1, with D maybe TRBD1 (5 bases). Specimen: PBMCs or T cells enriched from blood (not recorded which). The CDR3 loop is CASSHVPGRSVTEAFF. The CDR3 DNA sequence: TGCGCCAGCAGCCACGTCCCAGGGCGAAGCGTCACTGAAGCTTTCTTT.